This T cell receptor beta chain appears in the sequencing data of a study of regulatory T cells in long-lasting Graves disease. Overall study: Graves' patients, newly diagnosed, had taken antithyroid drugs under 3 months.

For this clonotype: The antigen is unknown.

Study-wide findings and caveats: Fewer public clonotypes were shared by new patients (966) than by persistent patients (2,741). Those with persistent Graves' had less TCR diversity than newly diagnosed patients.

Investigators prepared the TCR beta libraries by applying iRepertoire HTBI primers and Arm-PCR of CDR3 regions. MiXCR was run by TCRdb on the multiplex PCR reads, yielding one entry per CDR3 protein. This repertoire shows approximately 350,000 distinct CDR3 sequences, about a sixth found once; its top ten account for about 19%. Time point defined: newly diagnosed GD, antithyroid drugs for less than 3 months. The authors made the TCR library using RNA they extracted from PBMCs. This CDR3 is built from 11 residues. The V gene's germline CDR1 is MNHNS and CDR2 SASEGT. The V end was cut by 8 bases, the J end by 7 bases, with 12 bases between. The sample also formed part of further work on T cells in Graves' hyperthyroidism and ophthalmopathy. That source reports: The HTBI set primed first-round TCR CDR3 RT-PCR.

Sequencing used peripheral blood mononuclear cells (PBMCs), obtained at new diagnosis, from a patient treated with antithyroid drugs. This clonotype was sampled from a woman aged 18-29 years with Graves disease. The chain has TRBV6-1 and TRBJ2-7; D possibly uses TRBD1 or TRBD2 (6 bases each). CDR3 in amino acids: CASRRGREQYF. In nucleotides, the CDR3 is TGTGCCAGCCGTCGGGGGCGGGAGCAGTACTTC.